This note documents a single T cell receptor (beta chain) sequence. This clone was found once. The target of this receptor is not known. It has no much larger one-base neighbor in the sample; base qualities were not kept. The immunoSEQ Assay, a bias-controlled multiplex PCR, was used to amplify TCRbeta CDR3 regions from genomic DNA. The authors' analysis ran thus. Within the assay, amplification of reference gene primers was used to estimate how many nucleated cells each sample contained. To quantify the absolute abundance of each unique TCRbeta CDR3 rearrangement, sequence reads were collapsed and filtered. For each sample, productive Simpson clonality was calculated as the square root of Simpson's diversity index over productive rearrangements. TCRdb re-hosts the immuneACCESS table, in-frame sequences only. Its copies lack some clones; in the studies checked, an unresolved V gene accounts for under half of them, and the cause for the rest is not known. The DNA was the basis for D and trimming; V, J and clone size are from that table. For this sample there are approximately 350,000 clones; more than 80% appear just once. The ten largest make up 1% to 1.5% of the sample.

The source of the sample is a study of blood T cell repertoires in COVID-19 (dated by TCRdb to the early 2020s). For the wider study: Samples covering the acute and convalescent phases of COVID-19 were provided by collaborators in the United States, Italy and Spain. The dataset comprised deeply sampled blood TCRbeta repertoires from subjects exposed to, actively infected with, or recovered from COVID-19. The repertoires were released in a freely available public database intended as a resource for research on the immune response to SARS-CoV-2. Samples were obtained from the ongoing ImmuneRACE study (first 160 participants) and from 1,254 subjects provided by 6 global collaborators. The material from the prospective study consisted of cDNA or gDNA derived from T cells, B-cell-depleted T cells, or PBMCs. Where HLA class I and class II types were available, the types were taken from metadata supplied by the sample provider, not from assay-based typing. The sample metadata nearly always contained a de-identified subject ID, COVID-19 status, age in years and sex.

In the germline V gene, CDR1 corresponds to SGHDN and CDR2 to FVKESK. V drops 0 bases and J drops 7 bases, leaving 18 bases in between. The CDR3 measures 17 amino acids from cysteine to phenylalanine. CDR3 DNA only is kept here, 51 bases in frame from base 1. General study outcomes and caveats: The quantity of clinical and demographic metadata differed by source and by participant and was supplied without curation.

Collaborating institutions collected whole blood in K2EDTA tubes following their own protocols. For TCRbeta analysis, collaborator samples were shipped as frozen whole blood, as isolated PBMCs, or as DNA extracted from either sample type. The chain is encoded by TRBV14 joined to TRBJ2-2; possibly the D gene is TRBD1, per 7 matching bases. This TCR came from a middle-aged man with acute or convalescent COVID-19. The material sequenced was peripheral blood. The DNA reads as follows: TGTGCCAGCAGCCAAGACAGGGGGGCGCGACGGATCGGGGAGCTGTTTTTT. Translation gives CASSQDRGARRIGELFF.